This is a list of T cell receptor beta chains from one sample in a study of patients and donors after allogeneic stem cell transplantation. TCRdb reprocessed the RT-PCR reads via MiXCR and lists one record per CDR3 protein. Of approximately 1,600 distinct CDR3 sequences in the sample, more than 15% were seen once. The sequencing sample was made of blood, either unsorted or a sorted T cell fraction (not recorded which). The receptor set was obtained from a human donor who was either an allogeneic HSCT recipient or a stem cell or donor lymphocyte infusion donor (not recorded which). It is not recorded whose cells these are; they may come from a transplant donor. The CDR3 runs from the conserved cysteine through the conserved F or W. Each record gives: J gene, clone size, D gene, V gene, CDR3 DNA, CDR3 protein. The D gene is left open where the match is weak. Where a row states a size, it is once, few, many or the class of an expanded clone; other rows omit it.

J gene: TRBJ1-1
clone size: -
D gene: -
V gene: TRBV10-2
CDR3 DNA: TGCGCCAGCAGGAATTTAGAGAACACTGAAGCTTTCTTT
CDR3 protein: CASRNLENTEAFF

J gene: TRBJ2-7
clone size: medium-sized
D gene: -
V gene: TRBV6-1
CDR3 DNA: TGTGCCAGCAGTGAACGGGGCGGGAAGCAGTACGAGCAGTACTTC
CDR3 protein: CASSERGGKQYEQYF

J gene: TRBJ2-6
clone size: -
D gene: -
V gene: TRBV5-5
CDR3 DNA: TGTGCCAGCAGCTTGGGTTCCTCCGGTAGTGGGGCCAACGTCCTGACTTTC
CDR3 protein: CASSLGSSGSGANVLTF

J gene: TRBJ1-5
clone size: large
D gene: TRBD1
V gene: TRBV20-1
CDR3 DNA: TGCAGTGAGGGATTCCGACAGGGCTGTAATCAGCCCCAGCATTTT
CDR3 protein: CSEGFRQGCNQPQHF

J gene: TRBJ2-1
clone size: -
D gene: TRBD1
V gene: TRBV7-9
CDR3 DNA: TGTGCCAGCAGCCCGAGACAGGGCAAATATGAGCAGTTCTTC
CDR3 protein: CASSPRQGKYEQFF

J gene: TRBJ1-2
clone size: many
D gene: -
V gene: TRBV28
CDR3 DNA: TGTGCCAGCAGCCCCGGGCCGTTTGGCTACACCTTC
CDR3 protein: CASSPGPFGYTF

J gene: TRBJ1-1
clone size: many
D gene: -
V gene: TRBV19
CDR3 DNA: TGTGCCAGTAGTATTCAAAGGGGGACTGAAGCTTTCTTT
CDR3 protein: CASSIQRGTEAFF

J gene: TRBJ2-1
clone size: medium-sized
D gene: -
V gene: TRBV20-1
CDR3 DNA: TGCAGTGCTAGCAGGGGTCGGGATGAGCAGTTCTTC
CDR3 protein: CSASRGRDEQFF

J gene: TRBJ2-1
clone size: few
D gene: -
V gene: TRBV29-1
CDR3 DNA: TGCAGCGTCCCCGGGTGGGTTTACAATGAGCAGTTCTTC
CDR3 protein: CSVPGWVYNEQFF

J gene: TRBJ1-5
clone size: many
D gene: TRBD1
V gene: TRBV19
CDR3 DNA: TGTGCCAGTAGTATGGACAGGGGTTGGAGTCAGCCCCAGCATTTT
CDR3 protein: CASSMDRGWSQPQHF

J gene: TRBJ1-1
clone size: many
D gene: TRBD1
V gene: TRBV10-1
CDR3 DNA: TGCGCCAGCAGTGAGTCCCCGGGACAGGGGAACACTGAAGCTTTCTTT
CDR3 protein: CASSESPGQGNTEAFF

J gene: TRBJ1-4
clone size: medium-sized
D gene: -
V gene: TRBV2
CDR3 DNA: TGTGCCAGCAGTGCCACCGGGGCAACTAATGAAAAACTGTTTTTT
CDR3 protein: CASSATGATNEKLFF

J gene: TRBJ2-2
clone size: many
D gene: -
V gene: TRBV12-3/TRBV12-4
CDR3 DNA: TGTGCCAGCAGGCCTGGACCGGGGGAGCTGTTTTTT
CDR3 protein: CASRPGPGELFF

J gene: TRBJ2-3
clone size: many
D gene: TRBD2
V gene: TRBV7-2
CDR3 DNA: TGTGCCAGCAGCTCCCGTTCTAGCGGGAATACAGATACGCAGTATTTT
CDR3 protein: CASSSRSSGNTDTQYF

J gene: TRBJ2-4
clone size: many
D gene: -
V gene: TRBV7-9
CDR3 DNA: TGTGCCAGCAGCTCAACAGGAGCTCTAGCCAAAAACATTCAGTACTTC
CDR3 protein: CASSSTGALAKNIQYF

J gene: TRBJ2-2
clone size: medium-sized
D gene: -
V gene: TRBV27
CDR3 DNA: TGTGCCAGCAGCGGGACACTAACCGGGGAGCTGTTTTTT
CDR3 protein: CASSGTLTGELFF

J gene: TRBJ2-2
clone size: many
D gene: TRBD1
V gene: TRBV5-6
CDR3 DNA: TGTGCCAGCAGCTTACAGGGGGTGGACACCGGGGAGCTGTTTTTT
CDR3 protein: CASSLQGVDTGELFF

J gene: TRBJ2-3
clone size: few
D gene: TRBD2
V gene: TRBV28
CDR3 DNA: TGTGCCAGCAGTCCGACTAGCGACCCCACAGATACGCAGTATTTT
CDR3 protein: CASSPTSDPTDTQYF

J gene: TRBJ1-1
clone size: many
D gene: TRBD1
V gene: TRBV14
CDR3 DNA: TGTGCCAGCAGCCGACAGGGGAACACTGAAGCTTTCTTT
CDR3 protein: CASSRQGNTEAFF

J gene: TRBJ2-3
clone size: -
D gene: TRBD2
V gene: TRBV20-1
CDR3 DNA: TGCAGTGCTACGGGACTAGCTAGCACAGATACGCAGTATTTT
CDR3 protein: CSATGLASTDTQYF